Detailed here is one T cell receptor (beta chain). The sample belongs to a study of blood T cell repertoires in COVID-19. About the research overall: PBMCs, B-cell-depleted T cells, or T cells provided the cDNA or gDNA that made up the material.

As processed by the authors: Reference gene primer amplification gave nucleated cell count estimates. Generated by immunoSEQ multiplex PCR, the TCRdb table keeps only in-frame clones and is missing some. V, J and clone size reflect that table, while D and trimming were determined from the DNA. Among 45,000 to 60,000 clones, around nine tenths were seen once, and the ten largest hold approximately 15%. The germline V gene has CDR1 MDHEN and CDR2 SYDVKM. Trimming pared 7 bases from V and 0 bases from J, leaving 16 bases between. The CDR3 spans 16 residues. This receptor was obtained from a man aged 55 to 70 with active or convalescent COVID-19. This chain uses TRBV28 with TRBJ1-5; TRBD1 might be the D (6 bases). The material sequenced was peripheral blood. The CDR3 bases are TGTGCCAGCACCCCCCCGGGGACATTTAGCAATCAGCCCCAGCATTTT. The encoded protein is CASTPPGTFSNQPQHF.